A selection of T cell receptor beta chains follows, all from one sample in a study of T cells after posttransplantation cyclophosphamide. Method: immunoSEQ multiplex PCR; TCRdb's copy keeps in-frame clones and lacks some. This table has tens of thousands of clones, about 86% appearing once. Sample: PBMCs, taken about 400 days after allogeneic stem cell transplant with calcineurin inhibitor and methotrexate. The receptors stem from a female patient aged 30 to 40 who received an allogeneic stem cell transplant from an unrelated donor, was CMV-positive, and had acute and chronic GVHD. The graft donor may have contributed some T cells. Each CDR3 is given with its conserved first and last residue. Each record gives: J gene, V gene, clone size, D gene, CDR3 DNA, CDR3 protein. The D gene is left open where the match is weak. Size tells how often a clone was seen (once, few, many) or the class of an expanded clone, and some rows leave it out.

TRBJ1-1 TRBV27 . TRBD1 TGTGCCAGCAGTTACAGGGGGCGCGTGAAGAACACTGAAGCTTTCTTT CASSYRGRVKNTEAFF
TRBJ1-2 TRBV30 . . TGTGCCTGGAGTGCCGGCGGAAAATTATATGGCTACACCTTC CAWSAGGKLYGYTF
TRBJ1-3 TRBV5-1 . . TGCGCCAGCAGCTTGGCAGGGGACGGAAACACCATATATTTT CASSLAGDGNTIYF
TRBJ2-1 TRBV5-1 . TRBD1 TGCGCCAGCAGCTTGGTGGGACAGGGGTTCGACAATGAGCAGTTCTTC CASSLVGQGFDNEQFF
TRBJ1-2 TRBV29-1 . . TGCAGCGTTACCGGAGGGAACTATGGCTACACCTTC CSVTGGNYGYTF
TRBJ2-1 TRBV2 once TRBD2 TGTGCCACCGGGACTACCAATGAGCAGTTCTTC CATGTTNEQFF
TRBJ2-5 TRBV28 . . TGTGCCAGCAGTTTAGCACAGGTAGAAGAGACCCAGTACTTC CASSLAQVEETQYF
TRBJ2-1 TRBV5-4 . . TGTGCCAGCAGGGGTGGACAGTCCTATGAGCAGTTCTTC CASRGGQSYEQFF
TRBJ2-5 TRBV11-2 . TRBD1 TGTGCCAGCAGCTCCTGGGACAGGGGAGACCAAGAGACCCAGTACTTC CASSSWDRGDQETQYF
TRBJ2-2 TRBV30 . . TGTGCCTGGGGCCGAGGGGGGGACACCGGGGAGCTGTTTTTT CAWGRGGDTGELFF
TRBJ2-7 TRBV5-1 . TRBD1 TGCGCCAGCAGCCGGGACAGGGCTTCCGACGAGCAGTACTTC CASSRDRASDEQYF
TRBJ1-6 TRBV5-1 . . TGCGCCAGCAGCTCTGGACATGGTTCACCCCTCCACTTT CASSSGHGSPLHF
TRBJ1-4 TRBV15 . TRBD1 TGTGCCACCAGCAGACCCCGGGACAGCAATGAAAAACTGTTTTTT CATSRPRDSNEKLFF
TRBJ2-5 TRBV18 . . TGTGCCAGCTCACTGCTGACAGTTAAAGAGACCCAGTACTTC CASSLLTVKETQYF
TRBJ1-5 TRBV19 . TRBD1 TGTGCCAGTGACAGGGGTAATAATCAGCCCCAGCATTTT CASDRGNNQPQHF
TRBJ2-1 TRBV27 . . TGTGCCAGCAGTTTATCGGCGGGTTGGTACAATGAGCAGTTCTTC CASSLSAGWYNEQFF
TRBJ1-1 TRBV11-2 . . TGTGCCAGCAGCTTACCCCTTGCGCCTTTCTTT CASSLPLAPFF
TRBJ1-2 TRBV27 . . TGTGCCAGCAGTCCAGCCGGGGATTGGGGCTACACCTTC CASSPAGDWGYTF
TRBJ2-3 TRBV19 . TRBD2 TGTGCCAGTAGTATAGATTCTAGCGGGGGGTATTATACGCAGTATTTT CASSIDSSGGYYTQYF
TRBJ2-3 TRBV7-6 . TRBD2 TGTGCCAGCAGCTCCGCGGGAGGGGGGGCAGATACGCAGTATTTT CASSSAGGGADTQYF
TRBJ2-3 TRBV9 . . TGTGCCAGCAGCCTAAGACTAGTTCCAGATACGCAGTATTTT CASSLRLVPDTQYF
TRBJ1-2 TRBV18 once . TGTGCCAGCTCACCCCCGACAAGGCCATTTTATGGCTACACCTTC CASSPPTRPFYGYTF
TRBJ2-3 TRBV30 . TRBD2 TGTGCCTGGAGCCCCGGACTAGCGGGAGGGTCAGATACGCAGTATTTT CAWSPGLAGGSDTQYF
TRBJ2-7 TRBV5-4 few . TGTGCCAGCAGCTGGGCTAGCGACTACGAGCAGTACTTC CASSWASDYEQYF
TRBJ2-1 TRBV13 . TRBD2 TGTGCCAGCAGGCCCTTAGCGGGGGCCTACAATGAGCAGTTCTTC CASRPLAGAYNEQFF
TRBJ2-7 TRBV10-3 . . TGTGCCATCAGTGCCAGTTCCTACGAGCAGTACTTC CAISASSYEQYF
TRBJ1-2 TRBV5-4 . . TGTGCCGGGCACGATACAGGAGATAGCCTATATGGCTACACCTTC CAGHDTGDSLYGYTF
TRBJ1-2 TRBV19 . TRBD1 TGTGCCAGTAGTTGGGGACAGGGAACTGGCTACACCTTC CASSWGQGTGYTF
TRBJ2-7 TRBV11-2 once . TGTGCCAGCAGCCCCCGAACCGGAGGCTCCTACGAGCAGTACTTC CASSPRTGGSYEQYF
TRBJ1-5 TRBV12-5 . TRBD1 TGTGCTAGTGGTTTGAATACAGGGGGTGGGCAGCCCCAGCATTTT CASGLNTGGGQPQHF
TRBJ2-3 TRBV16 . . TGTGCCAGCAGAACGGCGGGGCCACTCGATACGCAGTATTTT CASRTAGPLDTQYF
TRBJ1-4 TRBV9 . TRBD1 TGTGCCAGCAGTCGTAGAGGAGGGGGCGAGGAAAAGCTGTTTTTT CASSRRGGGEEKLFF
TRBJ2-5 TRBV5-4 once TRBD2 TGTGCCAGCAGCTTATCCGCGGGAGAAGAGACCCAGTACTTC CASSLSAGEETQYF
TRBJ2-1 TRBV14 . . TGTGCCAGCAGCCAAGGGCCCATTTTAGAGCAGTTCTTC CASSQGPILEQFF
TRBJ1-1 TRBV5-1 . TRBD1 TGCGCCAGCAGCTTGGCAGGGGGTGAGACTGAAGCTTTCTTT CASSLAGGETEAFF
TRBJ2-3 TRBV7-2 once . TGTGCCAGCAGCTTGGGGGGGCTTTTGAGCACAGATACGCAGTATTTT CASSLGGLLSTDTQYF
TRBJ2-7 TRBV20-1 . TRBD1 TGCAGTGTCCCGAGGGGGCGGGAGCAGTACTTC CSVPRGREQYF
TRBJ2-7 TRBV6-6 few TRBD2 TGTGCCAGCAGGCCCGGGACTAGCGGCTCCTACGAGCAGTACTTC CASRPGTSGSYEQYF
TRBJ2-1 TRBV6-4 . . TGTGCCAGCAGTGCCTCGGTCGGCAGCGGCGTCTACAATGAGCAGTTCTTC CASSASVGSGVYNEQFF
TRBJ1-1 TRBV29-1 . . TGCAGCGTTTCCGGGGTTATGAACACTGAAGCTTTCTTT CSVSGVMNTEAFF
TRBJ1-3 TRBV15 few . TGTGCCACCAGCAGGGGGGAGGGAGGGACGAAAGGAAACGCCATATATTTT CATSRGEGGTKGNAIYF
TRBJ1-5 TRBV2 . . TGTGCCAGCAGTGAAAGAGTCCTTAATCGGCCCCAGCATTTT CASSERVLNRPQHF
TRBJ2-7 TRBV6-5 once . TGTGCCAGCAGGTCCGGGGCTAGCGACTACGAGCAGTACTTC CASRSGASDYEQYF
TRBJ2-3 TRBV20-1 . . TGCAGTGCCCCAAATCCAGATACGCAGTATTTT CSAPNPDTQYF
TRBJ1-1 TRBV29-1 . . TGCAGCGTTCTAAACACTGAAGCTTTCTTT CSVLNTEAFF
TRBJ1-2 TRBV5-4 once . TGTGCCAGCAGCTTTACAGCCTCCTATGGCTACACCTTC CASSFTASYGYTF
TRBJ2-5 TRBV6-5 . TRBD1 TGTGCCAGCAGTTCAGGGGGCCGGGAGACCCAGTACTTC CASSSGGRETQYF
TRBJ2-7 TRBV4-2 . TRBD2 TGTGCCAGCAGCCAAGATATTAGCGGGACCTCCTACGAGCAGTACTTC CASSQDISGTSYEQYF
TRBJ1-2 TRBV6-6 . TRBD1 TGTGCCAGCATCTCAGGCCCGACAGGGGAGAACTATGGCTACACCTTC CASISGPTGENYGYTF
TRBJ2-3 TRBV29-1 . TRBD2 TGCAGCGCCCGGGGACTAGCGGGCGTCACAGATACGCAGTATTTT CSARGLAGVTDTQYF
TRBJ2-1 TRBV7-8 . TRBD2 TGTGCCAGCAGCCGCAGCACCCGTCGACTAGCGGATTACAATGAGCAGTTCTTC CASSRSTRRLADYNEQFF
TRBJ1-2 TRBV18 few . TGTGCCAGCTCACCAACTACTCCCTCCGGCTACACCTTC CASSPTTPSGYTF
TRBJ2-5 TRBV7-3 . TRBD2 TGTGCCAGCAGCTTTAGCGGGAGTAGGGGAGAGACCCAGTACTTC CASSFSGSRGETQYF
TRBJ1-4 TRBV28 . . TGTGCCAGCAGAGCCCTGGGGGAGGTGAAGGGGGAAAAACTGTTTTTT CASRALGEVKGEKLFF
TRBJ2-7 TRBV7-2 . TRBD2 TGTGCCAGCAGACGGGGGGGGACTAGCTCCTACGAGCAGTACTTC CASRRGGTSSYEQYF
TRBJ1-1 TRBV9 . . TGTGCCAGCAGCGTAGTTCGGGAGACCACTGAAGCTTTCTTT CASSVVRETTEAFF
TRBJ2-1 TRBV30 . TRBD1 TGTGCCTGGATCGGCATGGACAGGGTTTATTGTGAGCAGTTCTTC CAWIGMDRVYCEQFF
TRBJ2-1 TRBV27 . TRBD2 TGTGCCAGCCTCGCTAGCGGGAGAGGTTCCTACAATGAGCAGTTCTTC CASLASGRGSYNEQFF
TRBJ1-1 TRBV5-1 . . TGCGCCAGCAGCTTGGAACCGGGTTGGAACACTGAAGCTTTCTTT CASSLEPGWNTEAFF